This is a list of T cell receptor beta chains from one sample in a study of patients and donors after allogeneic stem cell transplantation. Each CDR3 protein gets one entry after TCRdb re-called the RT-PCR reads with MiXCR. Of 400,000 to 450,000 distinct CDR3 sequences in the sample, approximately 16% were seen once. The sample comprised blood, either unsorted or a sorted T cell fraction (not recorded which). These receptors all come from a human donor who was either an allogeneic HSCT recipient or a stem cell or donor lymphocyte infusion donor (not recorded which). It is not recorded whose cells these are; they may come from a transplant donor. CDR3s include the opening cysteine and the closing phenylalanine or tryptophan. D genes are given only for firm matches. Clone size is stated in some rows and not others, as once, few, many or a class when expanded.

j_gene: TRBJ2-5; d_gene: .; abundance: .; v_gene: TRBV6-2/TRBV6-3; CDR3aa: CASSEGQFQETQYF; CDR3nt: TGTGCCAGCAGTGAGGGACAATTTCAAGAGACCCAGTACTTC
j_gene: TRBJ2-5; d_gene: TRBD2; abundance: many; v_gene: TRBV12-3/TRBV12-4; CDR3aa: CASSLRILAGETQYF; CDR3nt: TGTGCCAGCAGTCTCCGGATCCTAGCGGGAGAGACCCAGTACTTC
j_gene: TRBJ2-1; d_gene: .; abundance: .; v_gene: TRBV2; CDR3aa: CASSGSPAGDNEQFF; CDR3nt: TGTGCCAGCAGCGGGAGCCCGGCGGGCGACAATGAGCAGTTCTTC
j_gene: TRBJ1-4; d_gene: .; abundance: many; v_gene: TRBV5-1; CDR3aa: CASSFKGSNEKLFF; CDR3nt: TGCGCCAGCAGCTTTAAGGGCAGCAACGAAAAACTGTTTTTT
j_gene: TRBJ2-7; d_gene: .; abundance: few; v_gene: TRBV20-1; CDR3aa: CSARGTHERSSYEQYF; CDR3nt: TGCAGTGCTAGGGGGACACATGAAAGGTCCTCCTACGAGCAGTACTTC
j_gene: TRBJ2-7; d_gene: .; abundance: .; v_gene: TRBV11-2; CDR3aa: CASSPERVHSYEQYF; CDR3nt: TGTGCCAGCAGTCCAGAGAGAGTGCACTCCTACGAGCAGTACTTC
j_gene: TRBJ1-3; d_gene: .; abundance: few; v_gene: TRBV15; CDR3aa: CATSRDRDTTAGNTIYF; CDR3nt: TGTGCCACCAGCAGAGATCGGGACACGACGGCTGGAAACACCATATATTTT
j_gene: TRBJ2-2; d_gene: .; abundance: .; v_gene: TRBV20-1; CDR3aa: CSARTTSSGELFF; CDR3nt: TGCAGTGCTAGAACCACTAGTTCAGGGGAGCTGTTTTTT
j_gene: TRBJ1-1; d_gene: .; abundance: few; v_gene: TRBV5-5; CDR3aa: CASSLRAEFMNTEAFF; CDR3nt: TGTGCCAGCAGCTTGCGGGCGGAATTCATGAACACTGAAGCTTTCTTT
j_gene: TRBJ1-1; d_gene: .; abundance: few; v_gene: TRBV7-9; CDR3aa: CASSPPGAGDTEAFF; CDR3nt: TGTGCCAGCAGCCCCCCGGGGGCGGGGGACACTGAAGCTTTCTTT
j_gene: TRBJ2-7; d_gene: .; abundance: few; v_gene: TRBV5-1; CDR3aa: CASSLGGNGAYEQYF; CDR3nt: TGCGCCAGCAGCTTGGGAGGGAACGGAGCCTACGAGCAGTACTTC
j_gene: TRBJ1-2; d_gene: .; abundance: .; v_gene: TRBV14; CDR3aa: CASSQDLRTNYGYTF; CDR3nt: TGTGCCAGCAGCCAAGATCTACGGACTAACTATGGCTACACCTTC
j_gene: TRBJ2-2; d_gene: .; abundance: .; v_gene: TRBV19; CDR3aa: CASSVSVELFF; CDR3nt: TGTGCCAGTAGCGTGTCCGTGGAGCTGTTTTTT
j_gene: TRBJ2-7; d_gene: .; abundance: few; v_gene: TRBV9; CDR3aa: CASSVDGVGDEQYF; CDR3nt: TGTGCCAGCAGCGTAGACGGGGTCGGGGACGAGCAGTACTTC
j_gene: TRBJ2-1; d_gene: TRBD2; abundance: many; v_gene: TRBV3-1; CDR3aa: CASSQGLAQYNEQFF; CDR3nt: TGTGCCAGCAGCCAGGGACTAGCGCAATACAATGAGCAGTTCTTC
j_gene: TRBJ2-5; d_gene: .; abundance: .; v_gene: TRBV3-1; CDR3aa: CASSLTGGPQETQYF; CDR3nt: TGTGCCAGCAGCTTGACTGGTGGACCCCAAGAGACCCAGTACTTC
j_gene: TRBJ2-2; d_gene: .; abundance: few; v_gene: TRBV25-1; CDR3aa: CASSQRGGGTGELFF; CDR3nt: TGTGCCAGCAGTCAGAGGGGGGGCGGCACCGGGGAGCTGTTTTTT
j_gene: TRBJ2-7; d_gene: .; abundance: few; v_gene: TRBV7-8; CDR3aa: CASSLELGRGREQYF; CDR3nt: TGTGCCAGCAGCTTAGAGCTGGGCAGGGGTAGGGAGCAGTACTTC
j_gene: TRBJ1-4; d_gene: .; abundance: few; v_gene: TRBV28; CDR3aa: CASSPWGETNEKLFF; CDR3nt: TGTGCCAGCAGCCCCTGGGGGGAAACTAATGAAAAACTGTTTTTT
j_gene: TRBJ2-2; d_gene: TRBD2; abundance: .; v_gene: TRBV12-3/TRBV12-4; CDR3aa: CASSRAGVDTGELFF; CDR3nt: TGTGCCAGCAGCCGAGCGGGAGTGGATACCGGGGAGCTGTTTTTT
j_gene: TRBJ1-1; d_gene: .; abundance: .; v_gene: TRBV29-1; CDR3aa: CSVEGRGMTEAFF; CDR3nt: TGCAGCGTTGAGGGCAGGGGAATGACTGAAGCTTTCTTT
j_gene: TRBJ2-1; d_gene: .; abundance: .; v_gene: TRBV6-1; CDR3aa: CASNPRDTTYNEQFF; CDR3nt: TGTGCCAGCAACCCCCGGGACACTACCTACAATGAGCAGTTCTTC